The 28 T cell receptor beta chains presented below share a single source sample, sequenced in a study of blood T cell repertoires in COVID-19. The data were produced by immunoSEQ multiplex PCR, yet TCRdb's version contains in-frame clones alone and is incomplete. The sample holds more than 300,000 clones; approximately 89% are singletons and the top ten take around 9.3%. The sample taken for sequencing was peripheral blood. The receptors were sampled from a woman aged 25 to 39 with COVID-19, enrolled during active disease.

The chain links TRBV30 to TRBJ2-2, with unresolved D. V lost 0 bases and J 9 bases, leaving 5 bases between the germline ends. The CDR3 is 11 residues long. CDR1 and CDR2 (germline): GTSNPN, SVGIG (reference sequence). The CDR3 region has the DNA TGTGCCTGGAGTGTACTCCGGGAGCTGTTTTTT. It specifies CAWSVLRELFF.

V is TRBV5-1 and J is TRBJ2-7; maybe TRBD1 (5 bases). Per the germline V gene, CDR1 is SGHRS and CDR2 is YFSETQ. The CDR3 runs 14 residues. Trimming removed 4 bases from V and 1 base from J, with 12 bases in between. The CDR3 DNA sequence: TGCGCCAGCAGCCCCTCCAGGACATCCTACGAGCAGTACTTC. Residues: CASSPSRTSYEQYF. Looking up the rest from reference TRBV5-1 and TRBJ2-7 gives the full variable domain: KAGVTQTPRYLIKTRGQQVTLSCSPISGHRSVSWYQQTPGQGLQFLFEYFSETQRNKGNFPGRFSGRQFSNSRSEMNVSTLELGDSALYLCASSPSRTSYEQYFGPGTRLTVT.

The rearrangement joins TRBV6-5 to TRBJ2-7, with D maybe TRBD1 (6 bases). V shed 5 bases and J shed 0 bases, with 11 bases lying between them. The CDR3 spans 14 residues. CDR1 is MNHEY, CDR2 SVGAGI, per germline. The CDR3 loop is CASSRDTHSYEQYF. The DNA for the CDR3 is TGTGCCAGCAGTCGGGACACCCACTCCTACGAGCAGTACTTC.

The CDR3 DNA reads as TGCAGCGTTGAGGGACAGAACGAGCAGTACTTC. This translates into CSVEGQNEQYF. The rearrangement joins TRBV29-1 to TRBJ2-7; 7 nucleotides line up with TRBD1. Germline V gene data show CDR1 as SQVTM and CDR2 as ANQGSEA. V shed 3 bases and J 5 bases; nucleotides not matched to a gene: 1. The CDR3 covers 11 residues.

The chain combines TRBV7-3 with TRBJ2-1; the match to TRBD2 covers 7 bases. This CDR3 contains 13 residues. Germline V CDR1 and CDR2: SGHTA, FQGTGA. With V trimmed by 9 bases and J by 7 bases, 9 bases remained unmatched. The CDR3 here is CASSRGGGNEQFF. The CDR3 DNA reads TGTGCCAGTTCGCGCGGGGGTGGAAATGAGCAGTTCTTC.

The chain employs TRBV30 and TRBJ2-3, with D possibly matching TRBD2 (6 bases). Germline CDR1 is GTSNPN and CDR2 is SVGIG (reference sequence). Trimming shortened V by 6 bases and J by 4 bases, and 14 bases separated the two germline ends. The CDR3 is 13 amino acids. The CDR3 loop is CACTTGDPDTQYF. In DNA, the CDR3 is TGTGCCTGTACCACGGGAGACCCAGATACGCAGTATTTT.

This rearrangement joins TRBV9 to TRBJ2-7, with TRBD1 matching over 9 bases. V shed 3 bases, J shed 3 bases, and the junction held 4 bases outside the gene matches. The CDR3 length is 14 residues. Germline V gives CDR1 SGDLS, CDR2 YYNGEE. This chain's CDR3 is CASSAQDRGYEQYF. CDR3 nucleotide sequence: TGTGCCAGCAGCGCGCAGGACAGGGGCTACGAGCAGTACTTC.

The V and J genes are TRBV7-9 and TRBJ2-5; 10 bases align to TRBD2. V trimming: 2 bases; J trimming: 5 bases; junction bases outside the gene matches: 8. This CDR3 spans 16 amino acids. Germline assignment: CDR1 SEHNR and CDR2 FQNEAQ (reference sequence). CDR3 in DNA: TGTGCCAGCAGCTTACCTAGCGGGAGAGGTGAGGAGACCCAGTACTTC. Protein: CASSLPSGRGEETQYF.

The chain joins TRBV18 to TRBJ2-3; 9 nucleotides agree with TRBD2. Trimming removed 5 bases from V and 2 bases from J; junction bases left unmatched: 8. This CDR3 spans 16 amino acids. The germline V gene has CDR1 KGHSH and CDR2 LQKENI. CDR3: CASSSGTSRDTDTQYF. The CDR3 coding sequence is TGTGCCAGCTCATCAGGGACTAGCCGAGACACAGATACGCAGTATTTT.

This chain uses TRBV7-9 with TRBJ1-1; 8 bases map to TRBD1. CDR3 length: 14 residues. Looked up from germline, CDR1 is SEHNR and CDR2 is FQNEAQ (reference sequence). V lost 4 bases, J lost 4 bases, and 5 bases stayed unmatched. The CDR3 region has the DNA TGTGCCAGCAGCTCGTGGACAGGGAGCACTGAAGCTTTCTTT. As protein: CASSSWTGSTEAFF.

In its sample, this clone was seen once. CDR3 sequence reads: CATAREEGTGELFF. CDR3 nucleotides: TGTGCCACAGCACGGGAGGAAGGCACCGGGGAGCTGTTTTTT. This rearrangement joins TRBV6-4 to TRBJ2-2, with TRBD2 matching 7 bases. The V and J ends lost 10 bases and 4 bases, in that order; junction bases with no gene match: 9. The CDR3 has 14 residues. Germline CDR1 MRHNA, CDR2 SNTAGT.

This chain connects TRBV30 to TRBJ2-7, with D perhaps matching TRBD2 (6 bases). Trimming removed 4 bases at V and 9 bases at J, with 28 bases between. This CDR3 comprises 16 residues. The germline V gene has CDR1 GTSNPN and CDR2 SVGIG (reference sequence). The CDR3, as DNA: TGTGCCTGGAACCCCCCCGGGGCGGGGCCGCCATCGGGGCAGTACTTC. Protein: CAWNPPGAGPPSGQYF.

The chain links TRBV25-1 to TRBJ2-7; tentatively, D is TRBD2 (6 bases). Germline values: CDR1 MGHDK, CDR2 SYGVNS. V lost 3 bases to trimming and J lost 3 bases, with 18 bases between them. The length of the CDR3 is 16 residues. CDR3 coding DNA: TGTGCCAGCAGTGAGACCTTCGGGGGTGCGGGCTACGAGCAGTACTTC. It is translated as CASSETFGGAGYEQYF.

This chain connects TRBV28 to TRBJ2-2; 8 nucleotides line up with TRBD1. The length of the CDR3 is 16 residues. Germline CDR1 is MDHEN and CDR2 is SYDVKM. The V segment lost 3 bases and the J segment 1 base; nucleotides outside the gene matches: 4. CDR3: CASSLFGTGNTGELFF. In nucleotides, the CDR3 is TGTGCCAGCAGTTTGTTTGGGACAGGGAACACCGGGGAGCTGTTTTTT.

The chain joins TRBV7-2 to TRBJ2-3; D is possibly TRBD2 (5 bases). Germline lookup yields CDR1 SGHTA and CDR2 FQGNSA. The ends were cut back, 3 bases at V and 7 bases at J, with 20 bases in the middle. The CDR3 has 16 amino acids. The CDR3 sequence: CASSLGSGNLLHTQYF. The CDR3 nucleotides are TGTGCCAGCAGCTTGGGGAGCGGAAACCTCCTTCATACGCAGTATTTT.

The chain recombines TRBV29-1 with TRBJ1-2; D is possibly TRBD1 (5 bases). The V and J ends lost 5 bases and 10 bases respectively, with 20 bases between them. The CDR3 length is 13 residues. Germline V gene lookup returns CDR1 SQVTM and CDR2 ANQGSEA. The CDR3, as DNA: TGCAGCGTTACGGGAGGTGCAGGGCGCTACTACACCTTC. Amino acid sequence: CSVTGGAGRYYTF.

This clone was found a few times. The chain recombines TRBV5-1 with TRBJ2-7, with D possibly matching TRBD2 (6 bases). The CDR3 contains 16 residues. Trimming removed 0 bases from V and 0 bases from J, with 13 bases in between. The germline gives CDR1 SGHRS, CDR2 YFSETQ. CDR3 coding DNA: TGCGCCAGCAGCTTGGCCACGGGAGCGGGCTCCTACGAGCAGTACTTC. This encodes CASSLATGAGSYEQYF.

Here the CDR3 DNA reads TGTGCCAGTACCCGACAGGGGGCTTCCTACAATGAGCAGTTCTTC. This encodes CASTRQGASYNEQFF. The V call is TRBV19, the J call TRBJ2-1; 10 nucleotides align to TRBD1. The CDR3 has 15 amino acids. J was trimmed by 1 base and V by 7 bases; bases with no gene match: 4. The V gene's germline CDR1 is LNHDA and CDR2 SQIVND (reference sequence).

V usage is TRBV4-2 and J usage is TRBJ2-1; 11 nucleotides match TRBD2. V trimming: 2 bases; J trimming: 9 bases; junction bases outside the gene matches: 6. The CDR3 consists of 15 residues. Germline V gene sequence: CDR1 LGHNA, CDR2 YNFKEQ. The CDR3 bases are TGTGCCAGCAGCCAATCTCTAGCGGGAGGTCTTGAGCAGTTCTTC. This sequence encodes CASSQSLAGGLEQFF.

This rearrangement joins TRBV24-1 to TRBJ2-3, with 12 nucleotides matching TRBD2. Germline-derived CDR1 and CDR2 are KGHDR and SFDVKD. The V and J ends lost 10 bases and 2 bases, in that order; junction bases with no gene match: 3. The CDR3 sequence is 14 residues long. The CDR3 reads CATGLAGHTDTQYF. The CDR3 bases are TGTGCCACTGGACTAGCGGGGCACACAGATACGCAGTATTTT.

This clone came up once. V is TRBV7-9 and J is TRBJ2-7; D may be TRBD1 (6 bases). The CDR3 runs 15 residues. Deletions cut 5 bases from V and 2 bases from J, with 16 bases between. Germline CDR1 and CDR2: SEHNR and FQNEAQ (reference sequence). CDR3 bases: TGTGCCAGCAGCCTTGGGCAGGGGCCTACCTACGAGCAGTACTTC. This gives the protein CASSLGQGPTYEQYF.

This chain connects TRBV28 to TRBJ2-1; D is undetermined. V was trimmed by 3 bases and J by 3 bases, leaving 6 bases between them. The CDR3 has 13 residues. Germline values: CDR1 MDHEN, CDR2 SYDVKM. CDR3 loop: CASSFTNYNEQFF. The CDR3 bases are TGTGCCAGCAGTTTTACTAACTACAATGAGCAGTTCTTC.

The chain recombines TRBV4-1 with TRBJ1-2; 7 bases align to TRBD1. After removal of 2 bases from V and 0 bases from J, the junction contained 6 bases not matched to a gene. The V gene's germline CDR1 is MGHRA and CDR2 YSYEKL. This CDR3 comprises 16 residues. The CDR3 protein is CASSQFKTGSNYGYTF. CDR3 bases: TGCGCCAGCAGCCAATTTAAGACAGGGTCTAACTATGGCTACACCTTC.

The chain combines TRBV10-3 with TRBJ1-1, with no clear D. The ends were cut back, 7 bases at V and 2 bases at J, with 11 bases in the middle. This CDR3 is 13 amino acids long. Germline-derived CDR1 and CDR2 are ENHRY and SYGVKD. Here the CDR3 reads CAITGRTNTEAFF. DNA for the CDR3: TGTGCCATCACGGGCCGGACTAACACTGAAGCTTTCTTT.

This rearrangement joins TRBV18 to TRBJ2-7; possibly TRBD1 for D (5 bases). Germline CDR1 KGHSH, CDR2 LQKENI. V was trimmed by 2 bases and J by 4 bases, leaving 15 bases between them. CDR3 size: 15 residues. The CDR3 DNA is TGTGCCAGCTCACCAAAAACAGGTTCCCCTTACGAGCAGTACTTC. Its translation is CASSPKTGSPYEQYF.

The chain carries TRBV7-9 and TRBJ2-3, with 8 bases that match TRBD1. The CDR3 spans 15 residues. V lost 5 bases and J lost 3; bases outside the gene matches: 7. Per the germline V gene, CDR1 is SEHNR and CDR2 is FQNEAQ (reference sequence). CDR3 residues: CASSPTGGGTDTQYF. For the CDR3, the DNA is TGTGCCAGCAGCCCTACAGGGGGTGGTACAGATACGCAGTATTTT.

The V call is TRBV7-8, the J call TRBJ2-7, with 7 nucleotides matching TRBD2. V gave up 2 bases and J gave up 2 bases; unmatched junction bases: 3. The V gene's germline CDR1 is SGHVS and CDR2 FQNEAQ. This CDR3 comprises 14 residues. The CDR3 DNA reads TGTGCCAGCAGCTTAAGCGGGACGACCTACGAGCAGTACTTC. Protein: CASSLSGTTYEQYF.

This chain connects TRBV2 to TRBJ1-3; D possibly corresponds to TRBD1 (5 bases). This CDR3 spans 15 amino acids. The V end lost 4 bases, the J end lost 0 bases, and 10 bases lay between the germline ends. CDR1 is SNHLY, CDR2 FYNNEI, per germline. CDR3 in amino acids: CASSGQLFSGNTIYF. In DNA, the CDR3 is TGTGCCAGCAGTGGACAGCTCTTCTCTGGAAACACCATATATTTT. Full variable domain (remainder filled in from reference TRBV2 and TRBJ1-3): EPEVTQTPSHQVTQMGQEVILRCVPISNHLYFYWYRQILGQKVEFLVSFYNNEISEKSEIFDDQFSVERPDGSNFTLKIRSTKLEDSAMYFCASSGQLFSGNTIYFGEGSWLTVV.